Following are 11 T cell receptor beta chains from one sample sequenced in a study of cytomegalovirus exposure and HLA in healthy donors. In the PCR, 60 Vbeta and 13 Jbeta primers were used. Produced via immunoSEQ multiplex PCR; TCRdb's table is partial and in-frame only. The profile shows 150,000 to 200,000 clones, roughly 83% of them singletons. Sequencing was carried out using PBMCs. These receptors were collected from a young woman in good health and CMV-seronegative.

The V call is TRBV11-2, the J call TRBJ2-7; D not resolved. The length of the CDR3 is 11 residues. Trimming shortened V by 5 bases and J by 4 bases, and 6 bases separated the two germline ends. Per the germline V gene, CDR1 is SGHAT and CDR2 is FQNNGV. The CDR3 nucleotides are TGTGCCAGCAGCCCCATTTACGAGCAGTACTTC. Protein sequence: CASSPIYEQYF. The complete variable domain, with remaining parts taken from reference TRBV11-2 and TRBJ2-7, reads EAGVAQSPRYKIIEKRQSVAFWCNPISGHATLYWYQQILGQGPKLLIQFQNNGVVDDSQLPKDRFSAERLKGVDSTLKIQPAKLEDSAVYLCASSPIYEQYFGPGTRLTVT.

This clone was observed a handful of times. The rearrangement uses TRBV16 and TRBJ1-1; tentatively, D is TRBD1 (6 bases). Germline V lookup: CDR1 KGHSY, CDR2 FQNENV. The CDR3 consists of 15 residues. Trimming shortened V by 1 base and J by 1 base, and 10 bases separated the two germline ends. In nucleotides, the CDR3 is TGTGCCAGCAGCCAATTCACAGGGTGGAACACTGAAGCTTTCTTT. This translates into CASSQFTGWNTEAFF.

The chain recombines TRBV30 with TRBJ1-1; no reliable D call. Trimming pared 4 bases from V and 4 bases from J, leaving 19 bases between. From germline, CDR1 is GTSNPN and CDR2 SVGIG (reference sequence). The CDR3 spans 15 residues. CDR3 amino acids: CAWTEQTITFTEAFF. As DNA, the CDR3 is TGTGCCTGGACCGAACAAACGATAACGTTCACTGAAGCTTTCTTT.

The rearrangement uses TRBV28 and TRBJ1-2; 7 nucleotides match TRBD1. The germline V gene has CDR1 MDHEN and CDR2 SYDVKM. Unmatched junction bases numbered 8, after V lost 6 bases and J lost 4 bases. The CDR3 has 14 residues. The CDR3 DNA follows: TGTGCCAGCAGACCAGGGACAGCCAGCTATGGCTACACCTTC. Protein product: CASRPGTASYGYTF.

This clone was detected once. The V and J genes are TRBV4-2 and TRBJ1-2; D perhaps matches TRBD1 (6 bases). CDR3 length: 15 amino acids. Germline V gives CDR1 LGHNA, CDR2 YNFKEQ. Trimming left V 2 bases short and J 7 bases short, with 17 bases between. The CDR3 loop is CASSQITGTPFGYTF. The CDR3 DNA reads TGTGCCAGCAGCCAAATCACAGGGACCCCTTTTGGCTACACCTTC.

This chain uses TRBV5-1 with TRBJ1-2, with D possibly TRBD1 on 6 matching bases. The V and J ends lost 4 bases and 1 base respectively, with 20 bases between them. This CDR3 is 17 amino acids long. The V gene's germline CDR1 is SGHRS and CDR2 YFSETQ. CDR3 in DNA: TGCGCCAGCAGCCTCGGGACATCACGGCCCAATAACTATGGCTACACCTTC. It encodes CASSLGTSRPNNYGYTF.

The table lists this clone with a count of one. V and J are TRBV4-1 and TRBJ2-5; TRBD2 matches 10 bases. CDR1 is MGHRA and CDR2 is YSYEKL in the germline V gene. The CDR3 covers 16 residues. With V trimmed by 1 base and J by 4 bases, 6 bases remained unmatched. In DNA, the CDR3 is TGCGCCAGCAGCCAAGCGACTAGCGGGCCACGAGAGACCCAGTACTTC. Its protein product is CASSQATSGPRETQYF.

This chain joins TRBV7-2 and TRBJ1-1; 9 nucleotides agree with TRBD1. Trimming took 4 bases from V and 5 from J; bases not matched to a gene: 2. Germline V lookup: CDR1 SGHTA, CDR2 FQGNSA. The CDR3 is made up of 13 amino acids. The CDR3 loop reads CASSYDRGTEAFF. As DNA, the CDR3 is TGTGCCAGCAGCTACGACAGGGGGACTGAAGCTTTCTTT. The full variable domain, in which reference TRBV7-2 and TRBJ1-1 provide the parts outside the CDR3, is GAGVSQSPSNKVTEKGKDVELRCDPISGHTALYWYRQSLGQGLEFLIYFQGNSAPDKSGLPSDRFSAERTGGSVSTLTIQRTQQEDSAVYLCASSYDRGTEAFFGQGTRLTVV.

V is TRBV9 and J is TRBJ2-7; 8 nucleotides line up with TRBD1. The CDR3 runs to 15 residues. With V trimmed by 2 bases and J by 3 bases, 7 bases remained unmatched. CDR1 SGDLS and CDR2 YYNGEE come from the germline V gene. The CDR3 protein is CASSVPGTGLYEQYF. The DNA for the CDR3 is TGTGCCAGCAGCGTGCCCGGGACAGGACTCTACGAGCAGTACTTC. Looking up the rest from reference TRBV9 and TRBJ2-7 gives the full variable domain: DSGVTQTPKHLITATGQRVTLRCSPRSGDLSVYWYQQSLDQGLQFLIQYYNGEERAKGNILERFSAQQFPDLHSELNLSSLELGDSALYFCASSVPGTGLYEQYFGPGTRLTVT.

The chain carries TRBV15 and TRBJ2-3; 8 positions agree with TRBD1. This CDR3 comprises 15 residues. The V and J ends lost 5 bases and 4 bases, in that order; junction bases with no gene match: 8. Germline V gives CDR1 LNHNV, CDR2 YYDKDF (reference sequence). CDR3 protein: CATSGQGPPADTQYF. Here the CDR3 DNA reads TGTGCCACCAGCGGACAGGGTCCCCCGGCAGATACGCAGTATTTT.

The chain links TRBV5-1 to TRBJ2-7, with 8 bases identical to TRBD1. The CDR3 contains 14 residues. Germline-derived CDR1 and CDR2 are SGHRS and YFSETQ. J lost 3 bases, V lost 3 bases, and 5 bases had no gene match. As DNA, the CDR3 is TGCGCCAGCAGCTCGTCGACAGGGGACTACGAGCAGTACTTC. Its protein product is CASSSSTGDYEQYF.